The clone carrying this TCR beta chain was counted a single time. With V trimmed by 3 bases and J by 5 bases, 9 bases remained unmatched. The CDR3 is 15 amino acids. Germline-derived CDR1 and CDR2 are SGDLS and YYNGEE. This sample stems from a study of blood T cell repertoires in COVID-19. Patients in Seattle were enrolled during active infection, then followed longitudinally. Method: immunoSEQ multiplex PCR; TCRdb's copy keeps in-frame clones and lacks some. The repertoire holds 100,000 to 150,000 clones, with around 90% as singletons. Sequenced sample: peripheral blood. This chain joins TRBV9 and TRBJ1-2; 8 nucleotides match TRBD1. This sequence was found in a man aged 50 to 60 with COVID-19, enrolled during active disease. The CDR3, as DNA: TGTGCCAGCAGCGGGTGGACAGGGAAGGAATATGGCTACACCTTC. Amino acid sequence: CASSGWTGKEYGYTF.